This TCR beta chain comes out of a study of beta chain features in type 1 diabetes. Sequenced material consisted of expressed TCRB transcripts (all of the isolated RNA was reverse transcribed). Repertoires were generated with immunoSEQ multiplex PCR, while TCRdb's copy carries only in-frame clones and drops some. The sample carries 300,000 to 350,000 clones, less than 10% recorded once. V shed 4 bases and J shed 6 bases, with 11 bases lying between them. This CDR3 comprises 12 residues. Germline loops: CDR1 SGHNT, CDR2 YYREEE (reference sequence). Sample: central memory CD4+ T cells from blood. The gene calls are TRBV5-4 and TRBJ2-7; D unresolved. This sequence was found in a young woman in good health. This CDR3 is CASSPKGTEQYF. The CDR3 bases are TGTGCCAGCAGCCCGAAGGGTACCGAGCAGTACTTC.